This T cell receptor beta chain was retrieved from a study of pediatric ulcerative colitis. Comment on this clone: Antigen: not known.

Before the diagnostic colonoscopy, ulcerative colitis patients were free of immunosuppressive medication. Germline CDR1 reads MNHNS; CDR2 reads SASEGT. The CDR3 is 14 amino acids. V lost 2 bases and J lost 6, with 14 bases in between. General study findings and limits: No controls had the two rectal clonotypes shared by ulcerative colitis patients. Two patients had blood samples with substantially reduced template counts. Rectal repertoires separated controls, mild-moderate and acute severe colitis.

Produced via immunoSEQ multiplex PCR; TCRdb's table is partial and in-frame only. The table records tens of thousands of clones, roughly nine tenths of them present only once. The material sequenced was blood. The receptor was derived from a boy aged 5-17 years with severe ulcerative colitis. The V call is TRBV6-1, the J call TRBJ2-7; D is unresolved. For the CDR3, the DNA is TGTGCCAGCAGTGAAACGTTTAGCTTGGTCGAGCAGTACTTC. This codes for CASSETFSLVEQYF.